These T cell receptor beta chains were read from a single sample in a study of metastatic and nonmetastatic thyroid tumors. TCRdb re-called the PCR reads with MiXCR. The repertoire holds approximately 35,000 clones, with 35% as singletons. The sequenced sample consisted of tumor tissue. Receptor source: a female donor with papillary thyroid cancer or a benign thyroid nodule (not recorded which). Some clones in this sample may be carry-over from other donors' samples. Each CDR3 is given with its conserved first and last residue. A D gene is named only where the DNA matches it firmly. Clone size is not always given. Where it is, it says once, few, many or a class for expanded clones.

TRBV4-2	TRBJ1-3	-	few	CASSQGAGAGNTIYF	TGTGCCAGCAGCCAAGGGGCAGGGGCTGGAAACACCATATATTTT
TRBV7-2	TRBJ1-1	-	-	CASSLIPQGTEAFF	TGTGCCAGCAGCTTAATACCACAGGGAACTGAAGCTTTCTTT
TRBV27	TRBJ2-7	-	-	CASRGLAYEQYF	TGTGCCAGCAGGGGGTTGGCCTACGAGCAGTACTTC
TRBV28	TRBJ2-3	-	few	CASSLSGADTQYF	TGTGCCAGCAGTCTCTCGGGCGCAGATACGCAGTATTTT
TRBV6-2/TRBV6-3	TRBJ2-1	TRBD1	few	CASSWGTANEQFF	TGTGCCAGCAGTTGGGGGACAGCCAATGAGCAGTTCTTC
TRBV27	TRBJ1-2	TRBD1	few	CASSDRGPYGYTF	TGTGCCAGCAGTGACAGGGGGCCCTATGGCTACACCTTC
TRBV27	TRBJ2-4	-	few	CASSPQEKNIQYF	TGTGCCAGCAGTCCTCAAGAGAAAAACATTCAGTACTTC
TRBV28	TRBJ1-2	-	few	CASSLRFRYTF	TGTGCCAGTAGTTTAAGGTTTCGCTACACCTTC
TRBV9	TRBJ1-3	TRBD1	-	CASSTGDQGNTIYF	TGTGCCAGCAGCACAGGGGACCAAGGAAACACCATATATTTT
TRBV20-1	TRBJ2-7	TRBD1	-	CSARRTGIEQYF	TGCAGTGCTAGACGGACAGGGATTGAGCAGTACTTC
TRBV30	TRBJ1-3	-	-	CAWSIYQGTTIYF	TGTGCCTGGAGTATCTATCAGGGTACCACCATATATTTT
TRBV24-1	TRBJ2-1	-	-	CATSDPFGGAAYNEQFF	TGTGCCACCAGTGATCCCTTCGGAGGGGCGGCCTACAATGAGCAGTTCTTC
TRBV30	TRBJ2-1	TRBD2	few	CERECNEQFF	TGTGAGCGGGAGTGCAATGAGCAGTTCTTC
TRBV28	TRBJ2-5	-	few	CASSPGPGETQYF	TGTGCCAGCAGCCCGGGACCGGGGGAGACCCAGTACTTC
TRBV6-1	TRBJ1-1	-	-	CASLLRGSFEAFF	TGTGCCAGCCTACTCCGGGGCTCCTTTGAAGCTTTCTTT
TRBV7-8	TRBJ2-2	TRBD2	once	CASSSSGGAPGELFF	TGTGCCAGCAGCTCTAGCGGGGGGGCCCCCGGGGAGCTGTTTTTT
TRBV6-1	TRBJ1-2	-	-	CASSRDYGYTF	TGTGCCAGCAGTCGAGACTATGGCTACACCTTC
TRBV6-2/TRBV6-3	TRBJ2-1	TRBD2	few	CASSYSGGGSYNEQFF	TGTGCCAGCAGTTACTCCGGCGGGGGCTCCTACAATGAGCAGTTCTTC
TRBV28	TRBJ2-2	TRBD1	-	CASGSGQAFTGELFF	TGTGCCAGCGGAAGCGGACAGGCCTTCACCGGGGAGCTGTTTTTT
TRBV30	TRBJ1-6	TRBD1	-	CAWAGTGSSPLHF	TGTGCCTGGGCCGGGACAGGGAGTTCACCCCTCCACTTT